This T cell receptor beta chain was retrieved from a study of post-analysis software for immune sequencing data. Study findings and constraints: The study found TRBV5-6, TRBV5-1 and TRBV20-1 among 4 or 5 TRBV segments more frequent in patients than controls. When compared against controls, multiple sclerosis patients showed significantly lower normalized Chao1 diversity.

Details on this clonotype: The target antigen is unknown.

TCR beta cDNA libraries had unique molecular identifiers. Input of about 0.9 to 10 million T cells yielded 500,000 to 550,000 cDNA molecules. TCRdb independently ran MiXCR on the PCR reads; one entry per CDR3 protein. This table has about 570,000 distinct CDR3 sequences, roughly 34% appearing once. The CDR3 spans 17 residues. With 4 bases removed from V and 1 base from J, the gap between germline ends came to 21 bases. CDR1 is SGHRS, CDR2 YFSETQ, per germline. The source of this sequence is a girl aged 2 to 17 with multiple sclerosis. What was sequenced was blood. V is TRBV5-1 and J is TRBJ2-7, with a tentative D call TRBD1 (6 bases). The CDR3 bases are TGCGCCAGCAGCCCAATGGGGGCCGGGACACCTTCCTACGAGCAGTACTTC. Its translation is CASSPMGAGTPSYEQYF.